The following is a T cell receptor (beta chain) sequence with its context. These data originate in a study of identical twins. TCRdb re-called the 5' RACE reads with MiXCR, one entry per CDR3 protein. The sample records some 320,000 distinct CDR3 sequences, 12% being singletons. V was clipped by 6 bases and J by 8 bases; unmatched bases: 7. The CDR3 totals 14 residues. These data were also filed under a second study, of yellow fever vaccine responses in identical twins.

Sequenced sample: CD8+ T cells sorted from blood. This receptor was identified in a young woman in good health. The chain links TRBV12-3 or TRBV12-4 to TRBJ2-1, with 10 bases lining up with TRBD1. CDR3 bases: TGTGCCAGCAGCCCCGGGACAGGGGATTATGAGCAGTTCTTC. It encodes CASSPGTGDYEQFF.